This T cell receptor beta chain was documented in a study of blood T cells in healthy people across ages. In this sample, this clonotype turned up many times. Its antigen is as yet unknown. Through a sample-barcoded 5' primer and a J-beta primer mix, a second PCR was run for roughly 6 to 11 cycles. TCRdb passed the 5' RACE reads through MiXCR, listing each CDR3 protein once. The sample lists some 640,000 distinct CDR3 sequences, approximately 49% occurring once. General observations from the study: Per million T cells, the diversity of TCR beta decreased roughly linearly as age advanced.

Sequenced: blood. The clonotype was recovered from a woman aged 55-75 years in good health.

CDR3: CAISETSVSSYNEQFF. Written as DNA, the CDR3 is TGTGCCATCAGTGAGACTAGCGTAAGCTCCTACAATGAGCAGTTCTTC. V is TRBV10-3 and J is TRBJ2-1; 7 bases line up with TRBD2. The CDR3 covers 16 residues. V was pared by 2 bases and J by 0 bases, with 4 bases of the junction left unmatched. CDR1 is ENHRY and CDR2 is SYGVKD in the germline V gene.